One T cell receptor (beta chain) is described in this entry. The data were obtained in a study of immune evolution from preneoplasia to lung adenocarcinoma. Clones were read by immunoSEQ multiplex PCR, and TCRdb kept only the in-frame ones, dropping some. The sample has about 26,000 clones, roughly 70% seen once. Trimming cost V 6 bases and J 5 bases, with 13 bases left between them. The CDR3 length is 13 residues. The germline gives CDR1 MNHNY, CDR2 SVGAGI (reference sequence). V and J are TRBV6-6 and TRBJ2-5, with D possibly being TRBD1 (6 bases). The clonotype originates from a person between 60 and 70 years old with invasive lung adenocarcinoma. Some clones in this sample may be carry-over from other donors' samples. The sequenced sample consisted of FFPE invasive lung adenocarcinoma tissue. CDR3 nucleotide sequence: TGTGCCAGCAGATGGGGGCTGGGGGAGACCCAGTACTTC. It codes for CASRWGLGETQYF.